The 24 T cell receptor beta chains below come from one sample, sequenced in a study of blood T cell repertoires in COVID-19. Profiling relied on immunoSEQ multiplex PCR, and the TCRdb table lists in-frame clones only, not all of them. The top ten hold 15% to 20% of the sample, which has about 150,000 clones, about 80% seen once. The sample consisted of PBMCs or T cells enriched from blood (not recorded which). Receptors originate from a woman in her sixties or seventies in a cohort exposed to, infected with or recovered from COVID-19 (not recorded which).

The chain carries TRBV28 and TRBJ2-1, with 9 bases matching TRBD2. V was pared by 3 bases and J by 9 bases, with 6 bases of the junction left unmatched. The V gene's germline CDR1 is MDHEN and CDR2 SYDVKM. The CDR3 is 14 residues long. The CDR3: CASSFGTSQTEQFF. The CDR3 region has the DNA TGTGCCAGCAGTTTCGGGACTAGCCAAACTGAGCAGTTCTTC.

The chain employs TRBV29-1 and TRBJ1-3, with TRBD1 identical over 10 bases. CDR3 size: 13 residues. Germline V gene data show CDR1 as SQVTM and CDR2 as ANQGSEA. Trimming removed 6 bases from V and 4 bases from J; junction bases left unmatched: 3. CDR3 loop: CSVGTGDGNTIYF. CDR3 sequence (DNA): TGCAGCGTAGGGACAGGGGACGGAAACACCATATATTTT.

The chain is built from TRBV21-1 and TRBJ2-3; TRBD2 is taken as the D call from the table, unchecked against the DNA. TRBV21-1 is deemed a pseudogene. CDR3 length equals 17 residues. The CDR3 nucleotides are TGTGCCAGCAGCAAGTCTGGACTAGCGGGAGGGACAGATACGCAGTATTTT. Translating gives CASSKSGLAGGTDTQYF.

DNA for the CDR3: TGTGCCAGCAGCCTCGCACTAGCGGGAGGGAGTGAGCAGTTCTTC. Residues: CASSLALAGGSEQFF. This chain joins TRBV3-1 (or the pseudogene TRBV3-2) and TRBJ2-1; 13 nucleotides agree with TRBD2. V lost 4 bases, J lost 9 bases, and 6 bases stayed unmatched. Germline V lookup: CDR1 LGHDT, CDR2 YNNKEL (reference sequence). CDR3 length: 15 amino acids.

The table lists this clone with a few counts. V gene TRBV15 combines with J gene TRBJ1-5; 9 bases map to TRBD1. The length of the CDR3 is 15 residues. Germline loops: CDR1 LNHNV, CDR2 YYDKDF (reference sequence). Trimming took 1 base from V and 4 from J; bases not matched to a gene: 2. CDR3 coding DNA: TGTGCCACCAGCAGAGGTGGGACAGGGAATCAGCCCCAGCATTTT. Translation gives CATSRGGTGNQPQHF.

The J gene is TRBJ1-4, the V gene TRBV7-9; D gene uncertain. From germline, CDR1 is SEHNR and CDR2 FQNEAQ (reference sequence). V was cut by 6 bases and J by 8 bases, with 19 bases left in between. This CDR3 comprises 15 residues. The CDR3 region has the DNA TGTGCCAGCAGTCTTAGCGGAGGAGGTGGCGAAAAACTGTTTTTT. Translation gives CASSLSGGGGEKLFF.

This clone was seen only once. The J gene is TRBJ1-2, the V gene TRBV13; D possibly corresponds to TRBD1 (5 bases). The V end was cut by 0 bases, the J end by 6 bases, with 11 bases between. Germline V CDR1 and CDR2: PRHDT, FYEKMQ (reference sequence). The CDR3 contains 14 residues. The CDR3 is CASSLGRGWNGYTF. As DNA, the CDR3 is TGTGCCAGCAGCTTAGGTAGGGGCTGGAATGGCTACACCTTC.

V and J are TRBV7-6 and TRBJ1-3; 8 bases line up with TRBD1. J lost 2 bases, V lost 5 bases, and 8 bases had no gene match. The V gene's germline CDR1 is SGHVS and CDR2 FNYEAQ. The CDR3 contains 16 residues. The CDR3: CASSQGQGLAGNTIYF. The DNA for the CDR3 is TGTGCCAGCAGCCAAGGACAGGGTCTCGCTGGAAACACCATATATTTT.

The sample holds a few counts of this clone. The chain carries TRBV9 and TRBJ2-1, with D uncertain. Germline V gene data show CDR1 as SGDLS and CDR2 as YYNGEE. Between the trimmed V and J ends, which lost 0 bases and 0 bases, there was a span of 4 bases. This CDR3 is 14 amino acids long. The chain's CDR3 is CASSVGRSYNEQFF. CDR3 DNA sequence: TGTGCCAGCAGCGTAGGTCGCTCCTACAATGAGCAGTTCTTC.

This chain joins TRBV11-2 and TRBJ2-7, with TRBD2 matching over 7 bases. Per germline, CDR1 SGHAT and CDR2 FQNNGV. Losses at the gene ends were 0 bases for V and 6 bases for J; bases not matched to a gene: 8. The CDR3 has 15 amino acids. CDR3 sequence: CASSLEGGSWGEQYF. The CDR3 bases are TGTGCCAGCAGCTTAGAGGGCGGGAGCTGGGGCGAGCAGTACTTC.

This clone came up a few times. V and J are TRBV30 and TRBJ2-5, with D perhaps TRBD1 (6 bases). Trimming stripped 1 base from V and 6 bases from J, with 9 bases between. Germline assignment: CDR1 GTSNPN and CDR2 SVGIG (reference sequence). The CDR3 extends over 12 amino acids. CDR3 region: CAWSGGGKTQYF. In DNA, the CDR3 is TGTGCCTGGAGTGGAGGGGGAAAGACCCAGTACTTC.

The chain employs TRBV25-1 and TRBJ1-2; the D gene is possibly TRBD1 (5 bases). Germline loops: CDR1 MGHDK, CDR2 SYGVNS. This CDR3 comprises 14 residues. V lost 3 bases and J lost 1, with 9 bases in between. CDR3 amino acids: CASSDTTVNYGYTF. The CDR3, as DNA: TGTGCCAGCAGTGACACGACAGTTAACTATGGCTACACCTTC.

The chain recombines TRBV11-2 with TRBJ2-7; D might be TRBD2 (5 bases). This CDR3 has 11 residues. Trimming removed 8 bases from V and 6 bases from J, with 11 bases in between. Per the germline V gene, CDR1 is SGHAT and CDR2 is FQNNGV. CDR3 in DNA: TGTGCCAGCTCCAGCGGCGGCGAGCAGTACTTC. Protein sequence: CASSSGGEQYF.

This chain joins TRBV9 and TRBJ2-7; a possible D gene is TRBD2 (5 bases). CDR3 size: 14 residues. Trimming removed 0 bases from V and 2 bases from J, with 9 bases in between. Germline CDR1 SGDLS, CDR2 YYNGEE. The CDR3 region has the DNA TGTGCCAGCAGCGTAGTCGAGGGCGCCTACGAGCAGTACTTC. This translates into CASSVVEGAYEQYF.

The chain carries TRBV28 and TRBJ1-1, with 8 bases lining up with TRBD1. Germline loops: CDR1 MDHEN, CDR2 SYDVKM. The CDR3 consists of 16 residues. Unmatched junction bases numbered 8, after V lost 5 bases and J lost 0 bases. The CDR3 sequence is CASSPGGVLLNTEAFF. The DNA of the CDR3 is TGTGCCAGCAGTCCAGGGGGCGTTCTTTTGAACACTGAAGCTTTCTTT.

The J gene is TRBJ2-2, the V gene TRBV5-1, with D possibly being TRBD1 (5 bases). Germline assignment: CDR1 SGHRS and CDR2 YFSETQ. This CDR3 region has 15 residues. The V end was cut by 4 bases, the J end by 1 base, with 11 bases between. The CDR3 DNA sequence: TGCGCCAGCAGCCGCCCCCAGGGGAACACCGGGGAGCTGTTTTTT. Translation: CASSRPQGNTGELFF.

The rearrangement joins TRBV5-1 to TRBJ2-2, with TRBD2 matching 8 bases. In germline, CDR1 is SGHRS, CDR2 YFSETQ. The CDR3 has 15 residues. J gave up 1 base and V 4 bases, and 3 bases lay outside the gene matches. The CDR3 coding sequence is TGCGCCAGCAGCCCGGGACTAGAGAACACCGGGGAGCTGTTTTTT. The encoded protein is CASSPGLENTGELFF.

The genes are TRBV12-3 or TRBV12-4 and TRBJ1-1, with 7 bases fitting TRBD1. J lost 8 bases, V lost 8 bases, and 8 bases had no gene match. The CDR3 has 12 amino acids. The CDR3 DNA follows: TGTGCCAGCGGCAGACAGGGTCAGGAAGCTTTCTTT. It codes for CASGRQGQEAFF.

The rearrangement links TRBV6-5 to TRBJ2-7, with TRBD2 identical over 9 bases. J was trimmed by 8 bases and V by 5 bases; bases with no gene match: 13. This CDR3 has 15 amino acids. Germline CDR1 and CDR2: MNHEY and SVGAGI. The CDR3 spells CASSPMGLATTQQYF. The CDR3 DNA reads TGTGCCAGCAGTCCAATGGGACTAGCCACAACCCAGCAGTACTTC.

The chain carries TRBV18 and TRBJ1-4; 8 positions match TRBD1. The V gene end was trimmed by 5 bases and the J gene end by 5 bases; junction bases not matched to a gene: 4. The CDR3 is made up of 14 amino acids. Looked up from germline, CDR1 is KGHSH and CDR2 is LQKENI. CDR3 coding DNA: TGTGCCAGCTCAGGACAGGGCGGAAATGAAAAACTGTTTTTT. It specifies CASSGQGGNEKLFF.

The gene calls are TRBV4-1 and TRBJ2-3; TRBD2 is a possible D gene (6 bases). Germline assignment: CDR1 MGHRA and CDR2 YSYEKL. Trimming took 4 bases from V and 4 from J, leaving 18 bases between them. The CDR3 length is 16 residues. The CDR3 reads CASSLTGLLKADTQYF. As DNA, the CDR3 is TGCGCCAGCAGCCTTACGGGACTCCTAAAGGCAGATACGCAGTATTTT.

This CDR3 is CATSRDLGTGVRDEQYF. The CDR3 DNA reads as TGTGCCACCAGCAGAGACCTAGGGACAGGGGTTCGCGACGAGCAGTACTTC. The chain carries TRBV15 and TRBJ2-7; 10 bases align to TRBD1. The CDR3 extends over 17 amino acids. Germline values: CDR1 LNHNV, CDR2 YYDKDF (reference sequence). The V and J ends lost 0 bases and 5 bases, in that order; junction bases with no gene match: 10.

The chain links TRBV5-6 to TRBJ1-3, with TRBD1 matching over 10 bases. The CDR3 length is 14 residues. Losses at the gene ends were 4 bases for V and 4 bases for J; bases not matched to a gene: 2. CDR1 and CDR2 (germline): SGHDT, YYEEEE. CDR3 region: CASSGTGVGNTIYF. DNA for the CDR3: TGTGCCAGCAGCGGGACAGGGGTCGGAAACACCATATATTTT.

V and J are TRBV25-1 and TRBJ2-7; D possibly corresponds to TRBD1 (6 bases). Trimming took 2 bases from V and 4 from J, leaving 15 bases between them. Germline CDR1 MGHDK, CDR2 SYGVNS. The CDR3 loop spans 15 amino acids. CDR3 sequence reads: CASSEGGGTPYEQYF. As DNA, the CDR3 is TGTGCCAGCAGTGAAGGGGGTGGGACACCTTACGAGCAGTACTTC.